Each of the 6 T cell receptor beta chains below was sequenced from the same sample in a study of blood T cell repertoires in COVID-19. Produced via immunoSEQ multiplex PCR; TCRdb's table is partial and in-frame only. The sample includes about 160,000 clones, about 86% of them seen just once. The sequencing input was peripheral blood. Receptors were obtained from a woman aged 70-85 years with COVID-19, enrolled during active disease.

This chain uses TRBV28 with TRBJ1-3; no clear D. V lost 3 bases and J lost 2, with 5 bases in between. This CDR3 is built from 13 residues. Germline CDR1 is MDHEN and CDR2 is SYDVKM. CDR3 sequence reads: CASSFFAGNTIYF. In DNA form, the CDR3 reads TGTGCCAGCAGTTTTTTCGCTGGAAACACCATATATTTT.

The chain carries TRBV28 and TRBJ2-7, with 8 bases lining up with TRBD1. This CDR3 spans 13 amino acids. Looked up from germline, CDR1 is MDHEN and CDR2 is SYDVKM. V dropped 5 bases and J dropped 3; count of bases not matched to a gene: 3. The CDR3 nucleotides are TGTGCCAGCAGTCCAGGGGGCGTCTACGAGCAGTACTTC. This translates into CASSPGGVYEQYF.

The V and J genes are TRBV9 and TRBJ1-1; 7 nucleotides agree with TRBD1. Germline trimming cut 3 bases from V and 4 bases from J; bases unmatched to any gene: 9. The CDR3 spans 15 residues. Per germline, CDR1 SGDLS and CDR2 YYNGEE. The CDR3 nucleotides read TGTGCCAGCAGCGCCCTCAACAGGGGCTTCACTGAAGCTTTCTTT. Protein product: CASSALNRGFTEAFF.

The rearrangement uses TRBV30 and TRBJ2-4; TRBD1 agrees at 7 bases. The length of the CDR3 is 13 residues. CDR1 is GTSNPN, CDR2 SVGIG, per germline (reference sequence). J was trimmed by 4 bases and V by 7 bases; bases with no gene match: 7. As DNA, the CDR3 is TGTGCCTTTACGACAGGGAGAAAAAACATTCAGTACTTC. Translating it yields CAFTTGRKNIQYF.

The DNA for the CDR3 is TGTGCCAGCAGTAGGGAGTCCGGGAGCGGCTACACCTTC. It encodes CASSRESGSGYTF. J is TRBJ1-2 and V is TRBV5-4; unclear D gene. The V gene lost 5 bases and the J gene lost 8 bases, with 16 bases spanning the gap. Germline V gene lookup returns CDR1 SGHNT and CDR2 YYREEE (reference sequence). The CDR3 has 13 amino acids.

The chain couples TRBV5-1 to TRBJ1-1; the D gene is possibly TRBD1 (5 bases). In germline, CDR1 is SGHRS, CDR2 YFSETQ. This CDR3 spans 15 amino acids. The V end lost 0 bases, the J end lost 0 bases, and 9 bases lay between the germline ends. The CDR3 here is CASSLGQGVNTEAFF. The CDR3 DNA sequence: TGCGCCAGCAGCTTGGGCCAAGGGGTGAACACTGAAGCTTTCTTT.